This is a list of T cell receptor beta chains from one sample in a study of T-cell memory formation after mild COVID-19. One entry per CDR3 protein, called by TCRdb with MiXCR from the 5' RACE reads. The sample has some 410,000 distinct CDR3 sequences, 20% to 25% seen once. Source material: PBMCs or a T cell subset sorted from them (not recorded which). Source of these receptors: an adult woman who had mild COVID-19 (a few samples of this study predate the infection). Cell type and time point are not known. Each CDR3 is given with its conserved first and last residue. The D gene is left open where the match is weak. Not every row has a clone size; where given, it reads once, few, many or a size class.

CDR3nt: TGTGCCAGCAGTGGACTAGCGGGAAAGTACGAGCAGTACTTC; CDR3aa: CASSGLAGKYEQYF; abundance: NA; j_gene: TRBJ2-7; d_gene: TRBD2; v_gene: TRBV12-3/TRBV12-4
CDR3nt: TGTGCCAGCAGCGCAACAGGGGTCGGTGGAAACACCATATATTTT; CDR3aa: CASSATGVGGNTIYF; abundance: once; j_gene: TRBJ1-3; d_gene: TRBD1; v_gene: TRBV7-9
CDR3nt: TGCAGTGGGGCCCGTGGACAAAGCACAGATACGCAGTATTTT; CDR3aa: CSGARGQSTDTQYF; abundance: few; j_gene: TRBJ2-3; d_gene: NA; v_gene: TRBV20-1
CDR3nt: TGTGCCAGCAGTTACGAAGCGCGGGACGTTTACTACGAGCAGTACTTC; CDR3aa: CASSYEARDVYYEQYF; abundance: NA; j_gene: TRBJ2-7; d_gene: NA; v_gene: TRBV6-5
CDR3nt: TGCAGTGCTAGAGGGGTAGCGGGAGGTCGATACACCGGGGAGCTGTTTTTT; CDR3aa: CSARGVAGGRYTGELFF; abundance: few; j_gene: TRBJ2-2; d_gene: TRBD2; v_gene: TRBV20-1
CDR3nt: TGTGCCAGCAGCGTGCGTCCGGCAGCGGGAGAGACCCAGTACTTC; CDR3aa: CASSVRPAAGETQYF; abundance: NA; j_gene: TRBJ2-5; d_gene: NA; v_gene: TRBV5-6
CDR3nt: TGCGCCAGCAGCCAAGTCCTGACAGGGCTGGAAGGCTACACCTTC; CDR3aa: CASSQVLTGLEGYTF; abundance: NA; j_gene: TRBJ1-2; d_gene: TRBD1; v_gene: TRBV4-3
CDR3nt: TGTGCCAGCAGCTTGGGGCTAGGCACAGATACGCAGTATTTT; CDR3aa: CASSLGLGTDTQYF; abundance: many; j_gene: TRBJ2-3; d_gene: NA; v_gene: TRBV5-8
CDR3nt: TGCGCCAGCAGCTTTTTACAGGGATCGGAAGAGACCCAGTACTTC; CDR3aa: CASSFLQGSEETQYF; abundance: NA; j_gene: TRBJ2-5; d_gene: NA; v_gene: TRBV5-1
CDR3nt: TGTGCCAGCAGCTCCCTTTTGGGCTCCTACGAGCAGTACTTC; CDR3aa: CASSSLLGSYEQYF; abundance: NA; j_gene: TRBJ2-7; d_gene: NA; v_gene: TRBV11-1
CDR3nt: TGTGCCAGCAGAGTTGACATTGGTGAGCAGTTCTTC; CDR3aa: CASRVDIGEQFF; abundance: NA; j_gene: TRBJ2-1; d_gene: NA; v_gene: TRBV12-3/TRBV12-4
CDR3nt: TGTGCCAGCAGGCGGAGTAGCGGGGCCATCTGGAACGGGGAGCTGTTTTTT; CDR3aa: CASRRSSGAIWNGELFF; abundance: once; j_gene: TRBJ2-2; d_gene: TRBD2; v_gene: TRBV3-1
CDR3nt: TGTGCCAGCAGCCCCACTCACTACGAGCAGTACTTC; CDR3aa: CASSPTHYEQYF; abundance: few; j_gene: TRBJ2-7; d_gene: NA; v_gene: TRBV7-9
CDR3nt: TGTGCCAGCAGCTTAATATGGGGTGGCTATGGCTACACCTTC; CDR3aa: CASSLIWGGYGYTF; abundance: few; j_gene: TRBJ1-2; d_gene: NA; v_gene: TRBV7-9
CDR3nt: TGTGCCAGCAGCCCCGGGACTAGCGGGAGGGCCAATGAGCAGTTCTTC; CDR3aa: CASSPGTSGRANEQFF; abundance: few; j_gene: TRBJ2-1; d_gene: TRBD2; v_gene: TRBV7-9
CDR3nt: TGCGCCAGCAGCCAACGGACTAGCGCCTACGAGCAGTACTTC; CDR3aa: CASSQRTSAYEQYF; abundance: few; j_gene: TRBJ2-7; d_gene: TRBD2; v_gene: TRBV4-3
CDR3nt: TGCAGCGTAGCGGACCCGGGCCGGTACAATGAGCAGTTCTTC; CDR3aa: CSVADPGRYNEQFF; abundance: NA; j_gene: TRBJ2-1; d_gene: NA; v_gene: TRBV29-1
CDR3nt: TGCAGCGCCCGGGACAGGAGGAACACTGAAGCTTTCTTT; CDR3aa: CSARDRRNTEAFF; abundance: NA; j_gene: TRBJ1-1; d_gene: TRBD1; v_gene: TRBV29-1
CDR3nt: TGTGCCAGCAGAAGGGACTTAAACTATGGCTACACCTTC; CDR3aa: CASRRDLNYGYTF; abundance: many; j_gene: TRBJ1-2; d_gene: NA; v_gene: TRBV12-3/TRBV12-4
CDR3nt: TGTGCCAGCAGCGACGTCGGGACGGCCAGTAGGGATGAGCAGTTCTTC; CDR3aa: CASSDVGTASRDEQFF; abundance: few; j_gene: TRBJ2-1; d_gene: NA; v_gene: TRBV7-6
CDR3nt: TGTGCCAGCAGTGCCGAAGAGTTCTGGGGGCCTTATGGCTACACCTTC; CDR3aa: CASSAEEFWGPYGYTF; abundance: few; j_gene: TRBJ1-2; d_gene: NA; v_gene: TRBV6-6
CDR3nt: TGTGCTAGCAGCTTCCGTCCCGGGACTAGCGGGAGTGATAATGAGCAGTTCTTC; CDR3aa: CASSFRPGTSGSDNEQFF; abundance: few; j_gene: TRBJ2-1; d_gene: TRBD2; v_gene: TRBV7-7
CDR3nt: TGTGCCAGCAGTGAGACGAATAACTATGGCTACACCTTC; CDR3aa: CASSETNNYGYTF; abundance: few; j_gene: TRBJ1-2; d_gene: NA; v_gene: TRBV6-5
CDR3nt: TGTGCCAGCAGCCCCGCTGCCATAACCGGCGGGCCGAACACTGAAGCTTTCTTT; CDR3aa: CASSPAAITGGPNTEAFF; abundance: few; j_gene: TRBJ1-1; d_gene: NA; v_gene: TRBV7-9
CDR3nt: TGTGCCAGCAGGGAGGAGGGGGTCCAGCGAGGTGAGCAGTTCTTC; CDR3aa: CASREEGVQRGEQFF; abundance: few; j_gene: TRBJ2-1; d_gene: NA; v_gene: TRBV12-3/TRBV12-4
CDR3nt: TGCGCCAGCAGCTTGACTAGCGGGGGGTCCTACAATGAGCAGTTCTTC; CDR3aa: CASSLTSGGSYNEQFF; abundance: many; j_gene: TRBJ2-1; d_gene: TRBD2; v_gene: TRBV5-1
CDR3nt: TGTGCCAGCAGCCCGGTCAATGGTCAGCCCCAGCATTTT; CDR3aa: CASSPVNGQPQHF; abundance: NA; j_gene: TRBJ1-5; d_gene: NA; v_gene: TRBV5-6
CDR3nt: TGTGCCAGCAGCCCGCGGACTAGCGGTTTGATGGGGGAGCAGTACTTC; CDR3aa: CASSPRTSGLMGEQYF; abundance: few; j_gene: TRBJ2-7; d_gene: TRBD2; v_gene: TRBV7-2
CDR3nt: TGTGCCAGCTCACCACCGACGGCGTTCGGCTATGGCTACACCTTC; CDR3aa: CASSPPTAFGYGYTF; abundance: few; j_gene: TRBJ1-2; d_gene: NA; v_gene: TRBV18
CDR3nt: TGTGCCAGCAGCCAAGCTGGTGGGACGAGCTCCTACGAGCAGTACTTC; CDR3aa: CASSQAGGTSSYEQYF; abundance: NA; j_gene: TRBJ2-7; d_gene: NA; v_gene: TRBV4-2
CDR3nt: TGTGCCAGCAGTGGACTCCCGGGGCAAGAGACCCAGTACTTC; CDR3aa: CASSGLPGQETQYF; abundance: NA; j_gene: TRBJ2-5; d_gene: NA; v_gene: TRBV6-1
CDR3nt: TGTGCCAGCTCACCGGGACAGCATATGGGCACTGAAGCTTTCTTT; CDR3aa: CASSPGQHMGTEAFF; abundance: NA; j_gene: TRBJ1-1; d_gene: TRBD1; v_gene: TRBV18
CDR3nt: TGCAGCGTTGAAGATTATGGGGCTCGGTACTTC; CDR3aa: CSVEDYGARYF; abundance: medium-sized; j_gene: TRBJ2-7; d_gene: NA; v_gene: TRBV29-1
CDR3nt: TGTGCCACCAGTGATCCAAGCGGGAGGCCCTACGAGCAGTACTTC; CDR3aa: CATSDPSGRPYEQYF; abundance: many; j_gene: TRBJ2-7; d_gene: TRBD2; v_gene: TRBV24-1
CDR3nt: TGCGCCACCAACCACCACCCGGCGAGCGGGAGGGTGCTCGGCAAAAACATTCAGTACTTC; CDR3aa: CATNHHPASGRVLGKNIQYF; abundance: NA; j_gene: TRBJ2-4; d_gene: TRBD2; v_gene: TRBV23-1
CDR3nt: TGTGCCACCAGTGTAGCGGAAATAACCGGGGAGCTGTTTTTT; CDR3aa: CATSVAEITGELFF; abundance: NA; j_gene: TRBJ2-2; d_gene: NA; v_gene: TRBV24-1
CDR3nt: TGTGCCAGCAGCCCCTCTAGCGGGGATGACAATGAGCAGTTCTTC; CDR3aa: CASSPSSGDDNEQFF; abundance: NA; j_gene: TRBJ2-1; d_gene: TRBD2; v_gene: TRBV9
CDR3nt: TGCGCCAGCAAATCTTCTCCGGGACAGAGCACAGATACGCAGTATTTT; CDR3aa: CASKSSPGQSTDTQYF; abundance: NA; j_gene: TRBJ2-3; d_gene: TRBD1; v_gene: TRBV5-1
CDR3nt: TGTGCCAGCAGCGTCTCACCGGGAAACACCATATATTTT; CDR3aa: CASSVSPGNTIYF; abundance: few; j_gene: TRBJ1-3; d_gene: NA; v_gene: TRBV7-2
CDR3nt: TGTGCCAGCAGCTTAGAGCCGAACCGAGGGACCCAGTACTTC; CDR3aa: CASSLEPNRGTQYF; abundance: NA; j_gene: TRBJ2-5; d_gene: NA; v_gene: TRBV11-3
CDR3nt: TGTGCCAGCAGCTTGCAGGGGACGAAGGGCTATGGCTACACCTTC; CDR3aa: CASSLQGTKGYGYTF; abundance: NA; j_gene: TRBJ1-2; d_gene: NA; v_gene: TRBV5-5
CDR3nt: TGCGCCAGCAGCTCGCCGACAAAGGACGTCTCGAACACTGAAGCTTTCTTT; CDR3aa: CASSSPTKDVSNTEAFF; abundance: NA; j_gene: TRBJ1-1; d_gene: NA; v_gene: TRBV5-1
CDR3nt: TGTGCCATCGCATCGGTTAGCACAGATACGCAGTATTTT; CDR3aa: CAIASVSTDTQYF; abundance: few; j_gene: TRBJ2-3; d_gene: NA; v_gene: TRBV10-3
CDR3nt: TGTGCCAGTAGTATGAATATAGCCTACGAGCAGTACTTC; CDR3aa: CASSMNIAYEQYF; abundance: NA; j_gene: TRBJ2-7; d_gene: NA; v_gene: TRBV19
CDR3nt: TGTGCCAGCAGGAGACAGTTGAACACCGGGGAGCTGTTTTTT; CDR3aa: CASRRQLNTGELFF; abundance: NA; j_gene: TRBJ2-2; d_gene: NA; v_gene: TRBV2
CDR3nt: TGTGCCAGCAGCTTAGCGGCAGGGGGCACAGATACGCAGTATTTT; CDR3aa: CASSLAAGGTDTQYF; abundance: many; j_gene: TRBJ2-3; d_gene: NA; v_gene: TRBV7-9
CDR3nt: TGTGCCAGCTCACCACCGGTGGGAGCTTCCCCCGATACGCAGTATTTT; CDR3aa: CASSPPVGASPDTQYF; abundance: NA; j_gene: TRBJ2-3; d_gene: NA; v_gene: TRBV18
CDR3nt: TGTGCCTGGAGTGTAAGTTTGTACAATGAGCAGTTCTTC; CDR3aa: CAWSVSLYNEQFF; abundance: few; j_gene: TRBJ2-1; d_gene: NA; v_gene: TRBV30
CDR3nt: TGTGCCAGCAGTAGCGGGGGGACGCCGGCCGGGGAGCTGTTTTTT; CDR3aa: CASSSGGTPAGELFF; abundance: few; j_gene: TRBJ2-2; d_gene: TRBD2; v_gene: TRBV13
CDR3nt: TGTGCCAGCAGTTGGGTGGGGACAGGGACCTACAATGAGCAGTTCTTC; CDR3aa: CASSWVGTGTYNEQFF; abundance: few; j_gene: TRBJ2-1; d_gene: TRBD1; v_gene: TRBV7-9
CDR3nt: TGTGCCAGCCGTACCGGGGCCCAATTCACCTTC; CDR3aa: CASRTGAQFTF; abundance: NA; j_gene: TRBJ1-2; d_gene: NA; v_gene: TRBV7-2
CDR3nt: TGCAGCGTTGAAGGCAGGGAGGACACTGAAGCTTTCTTT; CDR3aa: CSVEGREDTEAFF; abundance: NA; j_gene: TRBJ1-1; d_gene: NA; v_gene: TRBV29-1
CDR3nt: TGTGCCAGCAGCGGTCAAACCGGGGAGCTGTTTTTT; CDR3aa: CASSGQTGELFF; abundance: NA; j_gene: TRBJ2-2; d_gene: NA; v_gene: TRBV7-3
CDR3nt: TGCGCCAGCAGTCCGGGGGCCGGGACAGGGACCCCCGGGGAGCTGTTTTTT; CDR3aa: CASSPGAGTGTPGELFF; abundance: NA; j_gene: TRBJ2-2; d_gene: TRBD1; v_gene: TRBV5-1
CDR3nt: TGCGCCAGCAGCTTCGGCGGGCAATACAATGAGCAGTTCTTC; CDR3aa: CASSFGGQYNEQFF; abundance: many; j_gene: TRBJ2-1; d_gene: NA; v_gene: TRBV5-1
CDR3nt: TGCAGTGCTAGAGATCGGGAGACTGGCATTTATGAAGCTTTCTTT; CDR3aa: CSARDRETGIYEAFF; abundance: few; j_gene: TRBJ1-1; d_gene: NA; v_gene: TRBV20-1
CDR3nt: TGTGCCAGCAGCCAAAGGGGCACTGAAGCTTTCTTT; CDR3aa: CASSQRGTEAFF; abundance: NA; j_gene: TRBJ1-1; d_gene: NA; v_gene: TRBV6-2/TRBV6-3
CDR3nt: TGTGCCAGCAGCTCGAGAACAGGGGACTATGGCTACACCTTC; CDR3aa: CASSSRTGDYGYTF; abundance: NA; j_gene: TRBJ1-2; d_gene: TRBD1; v_gene: TRBV7-2